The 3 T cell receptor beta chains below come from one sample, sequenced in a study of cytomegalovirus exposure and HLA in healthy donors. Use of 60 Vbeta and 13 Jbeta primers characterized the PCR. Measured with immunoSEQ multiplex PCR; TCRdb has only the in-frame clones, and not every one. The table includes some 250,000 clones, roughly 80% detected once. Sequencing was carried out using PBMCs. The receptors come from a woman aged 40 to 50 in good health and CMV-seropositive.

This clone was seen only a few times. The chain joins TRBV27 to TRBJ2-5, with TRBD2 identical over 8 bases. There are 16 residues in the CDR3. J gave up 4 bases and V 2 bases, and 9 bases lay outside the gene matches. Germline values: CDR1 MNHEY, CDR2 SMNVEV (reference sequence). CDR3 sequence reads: CASSLGASGRLETQYF. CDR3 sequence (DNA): TGTGCCAGCAGTTTAGGTGCGAGCGGGAGACTAGAGACCCAGTACTTC.

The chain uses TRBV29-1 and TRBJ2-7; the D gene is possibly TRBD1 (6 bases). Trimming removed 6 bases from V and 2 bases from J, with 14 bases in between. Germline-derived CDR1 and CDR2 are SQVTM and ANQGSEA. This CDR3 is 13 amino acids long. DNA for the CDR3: TGCAGCGTCGAGACAGGTGCAGCCTACGAGCAGTACTTC. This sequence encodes CSVETGAAYEQYF.

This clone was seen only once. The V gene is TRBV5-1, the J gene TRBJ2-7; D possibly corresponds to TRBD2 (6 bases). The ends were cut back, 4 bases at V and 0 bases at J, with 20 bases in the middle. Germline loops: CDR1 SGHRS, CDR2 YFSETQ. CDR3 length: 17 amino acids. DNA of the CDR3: TGCGCCAGCAGCCCGAGCGTCCAAGGTAGCGGCTCCTACGAGCAGTACTTC. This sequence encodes CASSPSVQGSGSYEQYF. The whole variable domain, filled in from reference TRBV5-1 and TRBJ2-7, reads KAGVTQTPRYLIKTRGQQVTLSCSPISGHRSVSWYQQTPGQGLQFLFEYFSETQRNKGNFPGRFSGRQFSNSRSEMNVSTLELGDSALYLCASSPSVQGSGSYEQYFGPGTRLTVT.